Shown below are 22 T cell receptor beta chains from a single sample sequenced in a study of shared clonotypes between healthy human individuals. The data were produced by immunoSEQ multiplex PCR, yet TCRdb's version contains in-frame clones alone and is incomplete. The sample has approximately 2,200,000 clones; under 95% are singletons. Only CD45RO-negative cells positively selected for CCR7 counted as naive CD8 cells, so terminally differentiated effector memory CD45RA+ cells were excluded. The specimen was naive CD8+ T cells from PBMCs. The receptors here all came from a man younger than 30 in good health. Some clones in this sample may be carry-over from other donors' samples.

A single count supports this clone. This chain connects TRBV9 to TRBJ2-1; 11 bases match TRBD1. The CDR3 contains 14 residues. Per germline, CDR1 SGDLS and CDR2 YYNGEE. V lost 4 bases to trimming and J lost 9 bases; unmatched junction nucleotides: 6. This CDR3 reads CASSWGQGGVEQFF. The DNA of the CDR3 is TGTGCCAGCAGCTGGGGACAGGGGGGTGTTGAGCAGTTCTTC.

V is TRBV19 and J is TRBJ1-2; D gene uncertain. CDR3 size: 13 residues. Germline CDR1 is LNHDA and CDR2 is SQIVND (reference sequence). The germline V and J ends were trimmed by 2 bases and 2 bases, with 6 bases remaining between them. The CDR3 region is CASSIWQNYGYTF. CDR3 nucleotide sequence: TGTGCCAGTAGTATATGGCAGAACTATGGCTACACCTTC.

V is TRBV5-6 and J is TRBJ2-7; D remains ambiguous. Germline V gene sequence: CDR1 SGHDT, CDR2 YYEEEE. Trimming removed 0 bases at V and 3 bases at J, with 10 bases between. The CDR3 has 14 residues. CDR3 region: CASSLGSTRYEQYF. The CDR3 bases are TGTGCCAGCAGCTTGGGGTCCACCCGCTACGAGCAGTACTTC. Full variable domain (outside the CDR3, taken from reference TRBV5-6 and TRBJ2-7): DAGVTQSPTHLIKTRGQQVTLRCSPKSGHDTVSWYQQALGQGPQFIFQYYEEEERQRGNFPDRFSGHQFPNYSSELNVNALLLGDSALYLCASSLGSTRYEQYFGPGTRLTVT.

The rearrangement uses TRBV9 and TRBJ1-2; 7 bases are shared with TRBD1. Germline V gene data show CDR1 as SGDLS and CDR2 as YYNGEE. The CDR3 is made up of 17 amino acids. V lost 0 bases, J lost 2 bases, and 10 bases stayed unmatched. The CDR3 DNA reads TGTGCCAGCAGCGTAGTACAGGGGACCACCAGCAACTATGGCTACACCTTC. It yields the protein CASSVVQGTTSNYGYTF.

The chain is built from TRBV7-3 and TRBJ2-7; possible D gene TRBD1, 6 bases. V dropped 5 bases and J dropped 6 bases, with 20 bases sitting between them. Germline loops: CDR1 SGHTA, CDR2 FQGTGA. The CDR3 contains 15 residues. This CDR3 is CASSPQGSLVAEQYF. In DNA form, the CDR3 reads TGTGCCAGCAGCCCCCAGGGGAGCTTGGTGGCCGAGCAGTACTTC.

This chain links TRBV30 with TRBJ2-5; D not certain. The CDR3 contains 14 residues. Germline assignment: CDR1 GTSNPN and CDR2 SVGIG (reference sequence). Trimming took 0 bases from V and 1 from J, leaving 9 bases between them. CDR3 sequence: CAWSVLSLQETQYF. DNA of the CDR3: TGTGCCTGGAGTGTTCTCAGTCTCCAAGAGACCCAGTACTTC.

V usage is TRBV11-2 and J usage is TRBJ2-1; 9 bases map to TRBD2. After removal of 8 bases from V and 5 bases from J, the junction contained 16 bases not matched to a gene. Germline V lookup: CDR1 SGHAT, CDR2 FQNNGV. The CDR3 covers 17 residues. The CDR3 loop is CASLLGRREGRHNEQFF. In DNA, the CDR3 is TGTGCCAGCCTCTTAGGACGGCGGGAGGGTCGGCACAATGAGCAGTTCTTC.

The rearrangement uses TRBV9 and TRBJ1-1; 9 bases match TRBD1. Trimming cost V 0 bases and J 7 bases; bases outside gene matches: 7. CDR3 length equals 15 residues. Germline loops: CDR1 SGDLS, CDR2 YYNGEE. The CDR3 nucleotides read TGTGCCAGCAGCGTAGTCGCACAGGGGGCTATTGAAGCTTTCTTT. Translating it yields CASSVVAQGAIEAFF.

The CDR3 region is CASSPRQGALFTEAFF. The CDR3 bases are TGTGCCAGCAGTCCCAGACAGGGAGCATTGTTCACTGAAGCTTTCTTT. The chain is built from TRBV27 and TRBJ1-1; 7 bases line up with TRBD1. The length of the CDR3 is 16 residues. V was clipped by 5 bases and J by 4 bases; unmatched bases: 13. Germline loops: CDR1 MNHEY, CDR2 SMNVEV (reference sequence).

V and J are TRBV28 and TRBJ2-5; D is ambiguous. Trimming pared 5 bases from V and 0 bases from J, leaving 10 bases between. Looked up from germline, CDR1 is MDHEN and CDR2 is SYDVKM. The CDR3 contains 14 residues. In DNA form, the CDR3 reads TGTGCCAGCAGTATCCAGACGTACCAAGAGACCCAGTACTTC. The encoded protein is CASSIQTYQETQYF.

The CDR3 protein is CASRQGTNLNTEAFF. CDR3 DNA: TGTGCCAGCAGACAGGGGACGAACCTGAACACTGAAGCTTTCTTT. This chain uses TRBV2 with TRBJ1-1; the match to TRBD1 covers 7 bases. Trimming at V came to 6 bases and at J to 0 bases, leaving 7 bases not matched to a gene. This CDR3 has 15 residues. Germline V gene sequence: CDR1 SNHLY, CDR2 FYNNEI.

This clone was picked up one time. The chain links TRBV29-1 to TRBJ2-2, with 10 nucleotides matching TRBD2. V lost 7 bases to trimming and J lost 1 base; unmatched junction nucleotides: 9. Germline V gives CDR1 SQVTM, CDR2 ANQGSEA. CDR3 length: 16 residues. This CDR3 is CSALTSGLGNTGELFF. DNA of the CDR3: TGCAGCGCTTTGACTAGCGGGCTGGGGAACACCGGGGAGCTGTTTTTT.

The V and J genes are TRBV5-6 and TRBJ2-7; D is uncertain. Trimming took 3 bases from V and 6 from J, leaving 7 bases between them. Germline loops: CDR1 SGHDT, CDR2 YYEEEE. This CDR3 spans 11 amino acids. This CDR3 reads CASSYVSEQYF. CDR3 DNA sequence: TGTGCCAGCAGCTACGTGTCCGAGCAGTACTTC.

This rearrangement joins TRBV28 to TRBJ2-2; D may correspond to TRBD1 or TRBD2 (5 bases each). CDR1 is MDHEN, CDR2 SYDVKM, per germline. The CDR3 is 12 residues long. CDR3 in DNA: TGTTACTCGGGACCTAACACCGGGGAGCTGTTTTTT. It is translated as CYSGPNTGELFF.

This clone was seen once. CDR3 in amino acids: CASSPLPTSGVYEQYF. DNA of the CDR3: TGTGCCAGCAGTCCCCTTCCGACTAGCGGAGTTTACGAGCAGTACTTC. The chain joins TRBV28 to TRBJ2-7, with TRBD2 matching over 9 bases. The ends lost 5 bases at V and 4 bases at J; junction bases unmatched: 12. Germline CDR1 and CDR2: MDHEN and SYDVKM. The CDR3 totals 16 residues.

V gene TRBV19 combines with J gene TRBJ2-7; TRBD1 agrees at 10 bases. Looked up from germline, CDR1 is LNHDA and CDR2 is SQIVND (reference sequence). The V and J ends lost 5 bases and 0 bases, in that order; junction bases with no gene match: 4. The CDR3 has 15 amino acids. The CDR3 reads CASSRRDRGSYEQYF. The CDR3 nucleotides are TGTGCCAGTAGTCGTCGGGACAGGGGCTCCTACGAGCAGTACTTC.

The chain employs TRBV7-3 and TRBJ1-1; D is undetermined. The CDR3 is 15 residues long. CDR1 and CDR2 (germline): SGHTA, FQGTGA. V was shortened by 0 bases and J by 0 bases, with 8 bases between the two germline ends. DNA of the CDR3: TGTGCCAGCAGCTTAACGTCAGAGATGAACACTGAAGCTTTCTTT. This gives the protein CASSLTSEMNTEAFF.

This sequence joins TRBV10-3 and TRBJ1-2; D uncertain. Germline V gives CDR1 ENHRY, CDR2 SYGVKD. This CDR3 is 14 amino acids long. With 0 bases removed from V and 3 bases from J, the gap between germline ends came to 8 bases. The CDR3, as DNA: TGTGCCATCAGTGAGTCTGAGGGTGACTATGGCTACACCTTC. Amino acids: CAISESEGDYGYTF.

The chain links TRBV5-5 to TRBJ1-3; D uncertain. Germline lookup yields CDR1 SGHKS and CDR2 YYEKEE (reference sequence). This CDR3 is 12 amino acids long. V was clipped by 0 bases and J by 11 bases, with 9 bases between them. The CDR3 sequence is CASSLGVSSIYF. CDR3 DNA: TGTGCCAGCAGCTTGGGAGTCTCATCCATATATTTT. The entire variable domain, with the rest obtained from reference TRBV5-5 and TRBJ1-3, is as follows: DAGVTQSPTHLIKTRGQQVTLRCSPISGHKSVSWYQQVLGQGPQFIFQYYEKEERGRGNFPDRFSARQFPNYSSELNVNALLLGDSALYLCASSLGVSSIYFGEGSWLTVV.

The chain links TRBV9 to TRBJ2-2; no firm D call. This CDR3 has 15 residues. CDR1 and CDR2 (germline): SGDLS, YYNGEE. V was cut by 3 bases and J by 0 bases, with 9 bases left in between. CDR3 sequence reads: CASSEGPANTGELFF. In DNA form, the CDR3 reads TGTGCCAGCAGCGAGGGCCCCGCGAACACCGGGGAGCTGTTTTTT.

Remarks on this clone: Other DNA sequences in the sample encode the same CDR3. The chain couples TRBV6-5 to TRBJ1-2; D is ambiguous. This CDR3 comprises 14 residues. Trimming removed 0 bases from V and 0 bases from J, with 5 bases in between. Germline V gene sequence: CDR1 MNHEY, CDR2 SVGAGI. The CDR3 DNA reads TGTGCCAGCAGTTACTCGGAGGCTAACTATGGCTACACCTTC. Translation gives CASSYSEANYGYTF.

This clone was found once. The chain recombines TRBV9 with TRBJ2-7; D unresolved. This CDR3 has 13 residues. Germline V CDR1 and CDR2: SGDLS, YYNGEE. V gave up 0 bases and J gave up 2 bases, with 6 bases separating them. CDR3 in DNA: TGTGCCAGCAGCGTAGGGCATGCCTACGAGCAGTACTTC. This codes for CASSVGHAYEQYF.